The present T cell receptor beta chain was sequenced within a study of blood T cell repertoires in COVID-19. Background on the study: The samples span acute and convalescent COVID-19 from the United States, Italy and Spain.

Germline CDR1 MNHEY, CDR2 SMNVEV (reference sequence). The ends lost 6 bases at V and 9 bases at J; junction bases unmatched: 3. The CDR3 length is 13 residues. TCRdb's table, derived via immunoSEQ multiplex PCR, lists solely in-frame clones and lacks some. The sample includes tens of thousands of clones, roughly 80% of them seen just once. This clone appeared a few times. What was sequenced was peripheral blood. The receptor's source is a human donor in a cohort sampled during active COVID-19. The rearrangement uses TRBV27 and TRBJ1-6; TRBD1 matches 9 bases. Here the CDR3 reads CASSLDRGSPLHF. CDR3 sequence (DNA): TGTGCCAGCAGCCTGGACAGGGGTTCACCCCTCCACTTT.